Listed below are T cell receptor beta chains from one sample, sequenced in a study of shared clonotypes between healthy human individuals. Only in-frame clones appear in the TCRdb table, and some are missing; sequencing was by immunoSEQ multiplex PCR. The data show about 1 million clones, under 80% seen once. The sequenced sample consisted of memory CD4+ T cells sorted from blood. The receptor source for this set is a man aged 18-30 years in good health. The CDR3 runs from the conserved cysteine through the conserved F or W. D genes are given only for firm matches. For some rows the clone size is stated as once, few or many, or as a class when expanded; others skip it.

V	length	size	D	J	CDR3	DNA
TRBV5-5	16	once	-	TRBJ1-5	CASSLETGIGISLQHF	TGTGCCAGCAGCTTGGAGACGGGAATCGGGATATCGCTCCAGCATTTT
TRBV7-9	12	-	-	TRBJ1-6	CASSLPTSPLHF	TGTGCCAGCAGCCTCCCCACTTCACCCCTCCACTTT
TRBV7-2	13	-	-	TRBJ1-2	CASSLGRLYGYTF	TGTGCCAGCAGCTTAGGACGGCTTTATGGCTACACCTTC
TRBV10-2	13	-	-	TRBJ2-1	CASMEGLVGEQFF	TGCGCCAGCATGGAGGGACTCGTTGGGGAGCAGTTCTTC
TRBV2	14	once	TRBD1	TRBJ2-3	CAIRDRASTDTQYF	TGTGCCATCCGGGACAGGGCCTCCACAGATACGCAGTATTTT
TRBV7-9	13	-	-	TRBJ2-2	CATGFEGTGELFF	TGTGCCACCGGATTCGAAGGGACCGGGGAGCTGTTTTTT
TRBV5-4	14	few	TRBD1	TRBJ2-2	CASRKDRGPGELFF	TGTGCCAGCAGAAAGGACAGGGGGCCCGGGGAGCTGTTTTTT
TRBV9	14	-	TRBD1	TRBJ1-4	CASSVGTVNEKLFF	TGTGCCAGCAGCGTCGGGACAGTTAATGAAAAACTGTTTTTT
TRBV5-4	16	-	TRBD1	TRBJ2-1	CASSTRQGAKDNEQFF	TGTGCCAGCAGCACCCGACAGGGGGCAAAGGACAATGAGCAGTTCTTC
TRBV15	12	-	-	TRBJ2-5	CATSRPAETQYF	TGTGCCACCAGCAGACCGGCGGAGACCCAGTACTTC
TRBV5-1	17	-	TRBD1	TRBJ1-2	CASSPSTGTGDNYGYTF	TGCGCCAGCAGCCCCTCGACCGGGACAGGAGATAACTATGGCTACACCTTC
TRBV5-4	15	-	TRBD2	TRBJ2-7	CASSSRGTLMEEQYF	TGTGCCAGCAGCTCGCGGGGGACCCTCATGGAGGAGCAGTACTTC
TRBV15	16	-	-	TRBJ1-5	CATSREKGQGVQPQHF	TGTGCCACCAGCAGAGAGAAGGGCCAAGGGGTTCAGCCCCAGCATTTT
TRBV7-8	16	-	-	TRBJ1-2	CASSKRPGPGVYGYTF	TGTGCCAGCAGCAAACGACCGGGTCCAGGGGTTTATGGCTACACCTTC
TRBV30	19	-	-	TRBJ2-4	CAWDPGLGKISLAKNIQYF	TGTGCCTGGGACCCGGGGTTGGGAAAGATTAGCTTGGCCAAAAACATTCAGTACTTC
TRBV5-4	14	-	-	TRBJ1-6	CASTSQGGNSPLHF	TGTGCCAGCACCTCTCAGGGTGGCAATTCACCCCTCCACTTT
TRBV7-6	17	-	TRBD2	TRBJ2-1	CASSLGIRGSIYNEQFF	TGTGCCAGCAGCTTAGGTATTCGCGGGAGTATCTACAATGAGCAGTTCTTC
TRBV30	15	-	TRBD2	TRBJ2-3	CAWSAGLAGTDTQYF	TGTGCCTGGAGTGCCGGACTAGCGGGCACAGATACGCAGTATTTT
TRBV29-1	11	-	-	TRBJ2-3	CSVDPGDTQYF	TGCAGCGTTGATCCTGGGGATACGCAGTATTTT
TRBV2	14	-	TRBD1	TRBJ1-4	CASRADRVSEKLFF	TGTGCCAGCAGAGCGGACAGGGTATCTGAAAAACTGTTTTTT
TRBV6-5	15	-	TRBD1	TRBJ1-2	CASSPWDREGYGYTF	TGTGCCAGCAGTCCATGGGACAGGGAGGGCTATGGCTACACCTTC
TRBV7-9	12	-	-	TRBJ2-7	CASSPGFYEQYF	TGTGCCAGCAGCCCAGGGTTTTACGAGCAGTACTTC
TRBV7-9	13	-	-	TRBJ2-3	CASSLAGEDTQYF	TGTGCCAGCAGCTTAGCGGGGGAGGATACGCAGTATTTT
TRBV7-9	14	-	-	TRBJ2-1	CASSFGYSENEQFF	TGTGCCAGCAGCTTCGGTTATTCGGAAAATGAGCAGTTCTTC
TRBV28	15	-	-	TRBJ1-4	CASSPRGSANEKLFF	TGTGCCAGCAGTCCACGGGGGTCGGCTAATGAAAAACTGTTTTTT
TRBV9	16	-	TRBD2	TRBJ2-2	CASSGLAGAIPGELFF	TGTGCCAGCAGCGGACTAGCGGGAGCCATTCCCGGGGAGCTGTTTTTT
TRBV27	13	-	-	TRBJ1-5	CASSSQLNQPQHF	TGTGCCAGCAGTTCCCAACTCAATCAGCCCCAGCATTTT
TRBV30	14	-	-	TRBJ1-3	CAWSQKSSGNTIYF	TGTGCCTGGAGTCAGAAGAGCTCTGGAAACACCATATATTTT
TRBV30	13	-	TRBD1	TRBJ1-1	CAWSGGQGTEAFF	TGTGCCTGGAGTGGGGGACAGGGCACTGAAGCTTTCTTT
TRBV6-6	14	few	-	TRBJ1-3	CASSLGDSGNTIYF	TGTGCCAGCAGTCTAGGAGACTCTGGAAACACCATATATTTT
TRBV30	14	-	-	TRBJ1-3	CAWSTPGTLNTIYF	TGTGCCTGGAGTACGCCGGGCACACTAAACACCATATATTTT
TRBV30	12	many	-	TRBJ2-2	CAWTDNTGELFF	TGTGCCTGGACAGACAACACCGGGGAGCTGTTTTTT
TRBV5-1	18	-	-	TRBJ1-6	CASSSSAYSSSYNSPLYF	TGCGCCAGCAGCTCATCGGCTTACTCAAGCTCCTATAATTCACCCCTCTACTTT
TRBV7-9	15	-	TRBD1	TRBJ1-1	CASSLLAGGGAEAFF	TGTGCCAGCAGCTTATTGGCAGGGGGTGGTGCTGAAGCTTTCTTT
TRBV18	13	few	-	TRBJ2-2	CASSPPNTGELFF	TGTGCCAGCTCACCTCCGAACACCGGGGAGCTGTTTTTT
TRBV5-8	14	-	TRBD1	TRBJ2-7	CASSLQGFLDEQYF	TGTGCCAGCAGCTTACAGGGGTTTCTCGACGAGCAGTACTTC
TRBV15	13	-	-	TRBJ2-5	CATSRGGKETQYF	TGTGCCACCAGCAGAGGGGGGAAAGAGACCCAGTACTTC
TRBV6-5	15	-	TRBD2	TRBJ2-1	CASSLGTSEYNEQFF	TGTGCCAGCAGTTTGGGGACTAGCGAATACAATGAGCAGTTCTTC
TRBV29-1	12	once	-	TRBJ2-3	CSVERGSDTQYF	TGCAGCGTTGAAAGGGGATCAGATACGCAGTATTTT
TRBV6-5	12	-	-	TRBJ2-5	CASSSPLREQYF	TGTGCCAGCAGCTCTCCCTTGAGGGAGCAGTACTTC
TRBV5-1	13	-	-	TRBJ2-1	CASSLGQADEQFF	TGCGCCAGCAGCTTGGGACAAGCGGATGAGCAGTTCTTC
TRBV5-1	14	-	TRBD2	TRBJ2-2	CASSAGGNTGELFF	TGCGCCAGCAGCGCGGGGGGTAACACCGGGGAGCTGTTTTTT
TRBV19	14	-	-	TRBJ2-2	CASSTTGSAGELFF	TGTGCCAGTAGTACTACAGGGTCGGCCGGGGAGCTGTTTTTT
TRBV19	14	-	-	TRBJ1-2	CASSVKGGPYGYTF	TGTGCCAGTAGTGTAAAGGGGGGTCCCTATGGCTACACCTTC
TRBV2	12	-	-	TRBJ1-2	CASRVLIDGYTF	TGTGCCAGCAGGGTCCTTATCGATGGCTACACCTTC
TRBV27	14	-	TRBD1	TRBJ1-2	CASSSWGTVYGYTF	TGTGCCAGCAGTTCATGGGGGACAGTCTATGGCTACACCTTC
TRBV7-2	12	-	-	TRBJ2-7	CAGGAGPYEQYF	TGTGCTGGGGGGGCGGGTCCCTACGAGCAGTACTTC
TRBV11-1	14	-	TRBD1	TRBJ2-7	CASSYRGNHYEQYF	TGTGCCAGCAGTTACAGGGGCAACCACTACGAGCAGTACTTC
TRBV10-3	16	few	TRBD2	TRBJ2-5	CAISESGLAGGETQYF	TGTGCCATCAGTGAGTCCGGACTAGCGGGGGGGGAGACCCAGTACTTC
TRBV7-9	15	few	-	TRBJ1-1	CASSLASGPATEAFF	TGTGCCAGCAGCTTAGCGTCAGGGCCCGCCACTGAAGCTTTCTTT
TRBV6-1	14	-	TRBD1	TRBJ2-2	CASRDRVLTGELFF	TGTGCCAGCAGGGACAGGGTATTAACCGGGGAGCTGTTTTTT
TRBV5-1	15	many	-	TRBJ2-7	CASSPLPGEGNEQYF	TGCGCCAGCAGCCCGCTGCCGGGGGAAGGAAACGAGCAGTACTTC
TRBV28	14	-	TRBD1	TRBJ2-3	CASTQGDWADTQYF	TGTGCCAGCACACAGGGGGATTGGGCAGATACGCAGTATTTT
TRBV11-1	16	-	-	TRBJ2-1	CASSLSRGGVLNEQFF	TGTGCCAGCAGCTTGTCGCGGGGCGGGGTTCTTAATGAGCAGTTCTTC